Given below is one TCR beta chain in context. The antigen this receptor binds is unknown. No much larger clonotype is one base removed from it; base qualities were not supplied. The CDR3 numbers 13 residues from cysteine through phenylalanine. Left in the record is the CDR3 DNA by itself, 39 bases read in frame from the first base. V is shortened by 1 base, J by 3 bases, and the region joining them spans 6 bases. The data originate from a study of blood T cell repertoires in COVID-19 (dated by TCRdb to between 2020 and 2021). The study in broad terms: Samples from collaborators originated in the United States, Italy and Spain and spanned both the acute and convalescent phases of COVID-19. The material from the prospective study consisted of cDNA or gDNA derived from T cells, B-cell-depleted T cells, or PBMCs. Subjects who had been exposed to COVID-19, were actively infected with it, or had recovered from it provided the deeply sampled blood TCRbeta repertoires that made up the dataset. The repertoires were made available in a free public database intended to serve as a resource for research on the immune response to SARS-CoV-2. Samples came from the ongoing ImmuneRACE study (first 160 participants) plus 1,254 subjects from 6 global collaborators. Sample metadata almost always included a de-identified subject ID, COVID-19 status, age in years and sex. Where available, HLA class I and class II types were taken from metadata supplied by the sample provider and were not determined by assay-based typing.

Enrolling through a virtual design, the prospective study's participants ranged in age from roughly 18 to 95 years and lived across about two dozen United States geographic areas. Cohort assignment in the prospective study relied on participant-reported clinical history from a screening survey and a study questionnaire. Recovered participants in ImmuneRACE Cohort 3 were defined as having two consecutive negative NP/OP PCR tests, clearance from a healthcare professional, or resolution of symptoms. In the prospective study, mobile phlebotomists collected whole blood, serum and a nasopharyngeal or oropharyngeal swab from each participant. Over a roughly 2-month period, participants in the prospective study had the option of providing additional blood draws and questionnaires. Blood samples from the prospective study were shipped frozen or at room temperature prior to DNA extraction. Overall study outcomes, separate from this receptor: The amount of clinical and demographic metadata varied by source and participant and was provided uncurated.

TCRbeta CDR3 regions were amplified from genomic DNA using the immunoSEQ Assay, a bias-controlled multiplex PCR. The paper's processing steps were these. The number of nucleated cells in each sample was estimated from the amplification of reference gene primers within the assay. To quantify the absolute abundance of each unique TCRbeta CDR3 rearrangement, sequence reads were collapsed and filtered. For each sample, productive Simpson clonality was calculated as the square root of Simpson's diversity index over productive rearrangements. Imported from immuneACCESS, the table was reduced by TCRdb to in-frame sequences with V and J called. These copies leave out some clones; in studies compared against another copy, an unresolved V gene accounts for under half, and the cause of the remainder is not known. From that table come the V and J calls and clone size; the DNA was used to work out D and trimming. The sample contains some 200,000 clones, 84% of them found a single time. Approximately 7.9% of the sample rests with the top ten.

The chain couples TRBV12-3 or TRBV12-4 to TRBJ2-5; the D gene is perhaps TRBD1, from 5 matching bases. The clonotype was recovered from a man aged 35-49 years who had recovered from COVID-19. Sequenced: PBMCs or T cells enriched from blood (not recorded which). The sequenced DNA is TGTGCCAGCAGTTTAGAGACAGAAGAGACCCAGTACTTC. It translates to CASSLETEETQYF.